Presented here are 9 T cell receptor beta chains from one specimen sequenced in a study of early T cells in non-severe SARS-CoV-2 infection. Via MiXCR, TCRdb re-called the 5' RACE reads, giving one row per CDR3 protein. The sample shows approximately 45,000 distinct CDR3 sequences, approximately 10% of them seen only once. The sample taken for sequencing was whole blood. These TCRs come from an adult who was a healthcare worker with PCR-confirmed SARS-CoV-2 infection or an uninfected control (not recorded which).

This chain joins TRBV6-5 and TRBJ1-1, with D perhaps TRBD1 (5 bases). CDR3 size: 12 residues. Germline CDR1 is MNHEY and CDR2 is SVGAGI. V was shortened by 7 bases and J by 7 bases, with 13 bases between the two germline ends. The CDR3 sequence: CASKDRGGEAFF. The CDR3 bases are TGTGCCAGCAAGGATAGGGGTGGTGAAGCTTTCTTT.

This clonotype has just a few counts. V usage is TRBV6-5 and J usage is TRBJ2-7; D gene ambiguous. V lost 5 bases and J 6 bases, leaving 8 bases between the germline ends. CDR1 MNHEY and CDR2 SVGAGI come from the germline V gene. CDR3 length: 11 residues. CDR3 nucleotide sequence: TGTGCCAGCAGTGCCCGACGCGAGCAGTACTTC. Amino acids: CASSARREQYF.

This clonotype was observed many times. The genes are TRBV7-9 and TRBJ1-2; perhaps TRBD1 as D (5 bases). The V gene's germline CDR1 is SEHNR and CDR2 FQNEAQ (reference sequence). The V end lost 5 bases, the J end lost 9 bases, and 22 bases lay between the germline ends. CDR3 length: 15 amino acids. This chain's CDR3 is CASSTRGGGARSYTF. The CDR3 nucleotides are TGTGCCAGCAGCACCCGCGGCGGCGGGGCTAGAAGCTACACCTTC.

As regards this clonotype: A much larger clone is a single base away; this may be a read error. The chain is built from TRBV29-1 and TRBJ2-5, with D uncertain. CDR1 and CDR2 (germline): SQVTM, ANQGSEA. CDR3 length equals 11 residues. V lost 7 bases and J lost 5, with 11 bases in between. CDR3 protein: CSGSHGETQYF. The CDR3 DNA follows: TGCAGCGGCTCACACGGGGAGACCCAGTACTTC.

This clonotype was seen more than once but under ten times. The CDR3 here is CASSSRAGPYSNQPQHF. As DNA, the CDR3 is TGTGCCAGCAGCTCAAGGGCGGGGCCTTATAGCAATCAGCCCCAGCATTTT. This chain connects TRBV7-6 to TRBJ1-5; possibly TRBD1 for D (5 bases). This CDR3 is built from 17 residues. Germline assignment: CDR1 SGHVS and CDR2 FNYEAQ. V lost 4 bases to trimming and J lost 0 bases, with 16 bases between them. The full variable domain, completed using reference TRBV7-6 and TRBJ1-5, is GAGVSQSPRYKVTKRGQDVALRCDPISGHVSLYWYRQALGQGPEFLTYFNYEAQQDKSGLPNDRFSAERPEGSISTLTIQRTEQRDSAMYRCASSSRAGPYSNQPQHFGDGTRLSIL.

This clonotype was seen many times. The rearrangement joins TRBV30 to TRBJ1-2; TRBD1 agrees at 8 bases. V lost 2 bases, J lost 2 bases, and 7 bases stayed unmatched. Germline loops: CDR1 GTSNPN, CDR2 SVGIG (reference sequence). The CDR3 spans 15 residues. The CDR3 region is CAWSTPGQENYGYTF. In DNA, the CDR3 is TGTGCCTGGAGTACCCCGGGACAGGAGAACTATGGCTACACCTTC.

This clonotype was seen repeatedly, ten times or more. This chain connects TRBV4-3 to TRBJ2-2; D uncertain. Trimming took off 0 bases at V and 6 bases at J, with 8 bases between the two ends. The length of the CDR3 is 14 residues. Germline-derived CDR1 and CDR2 are LGHNA and YSLEER. The CDR3 DNA reads TGCGCCAGCAGCCAAGATAGGACCTCCGGGGAGCTGTTTTTT. Translating gives CASSQDRTSGELFF.

This clonotype was picked up many times. The chain recombines TRBV12-3 or TRBV12-4 with TRBJ2-2; 7 bases map to TRBD1. This CDR3 is 15 amino acids long. J lost 5 bases, V lost 5 bases, and 8 bases had no gene match. CDR3 region: CASSPWTGQTGELFF. The CDR3 coding sequence is TGTGCCAGCAGTCCTTGGACAGGTCAGACCGGGGAGCTGTTTTTT.

To note about this clonotype: A much larger clone sits a single nucleotide away, making a read error possible. CDR3 amino acids: CATSTSGGAKDTQYF. CDR3 DNA: TGTGCCACCTCGACTAGCGGGGGGGCTAAAGATACGCAGTATTTT. V is TRBV6-6 and J is TRBJ2-3; 14 nucleotides line up with TRBD2. The CDR3 spans 15 residues. Germline V CDR1 and CDR2: MNHNY, SVGAGI (reference sequence). V trimming: 10 bases; J trimming: 5 bases; junction bases outside the gene matches: 8.